Listed here are 2 T cell receptor beta chains from one sample, sequenced in a study of OX40 agonist ivuxolimab in advanced cancers. Clones were sequenced by immunoSEQ multiplex PCR, and TCRdb holds only the in-frame ones, with some missing. This repertoire shows approximately 66,000 clones, about 86% found once; its top ten account for about 0.78%. The sequences come from CD4+ or CD8+ T cells sorted from blood, collected in a trial of the OX40 agonist ivuxolimab. Receptor source: an adult with an advanced solid tumor such as melanoma, head and neck, liver or kidney cancer.

The V gene is TRBV28, the J gene TRBJ1-1; D ambiguous. Trimming stripped 3 bases from V and 1 base from J, with 9 bases between. The CDR3 has 14 amino acids. Germline loops: CDR1 MDHEN, CDR2 SYDVKM. CDR3 bases: TGTGCCAGCAGTTTCTTAGTGGGGAACACTGAAGCTTTCTTT. This codes for CASSFLVGNTEAFF.

V gene TRBV9 combines with J gene TRBJ2-2; 9 bases agree with TRBD2. The V gene end was trimmed by 5 bases and the J gene end by 4 bases; junction bases not matched to a gene: 9. This CDR3 has 16 amino acids. Looked up from germline, CDR1 is SGDLS and CDR2 is YYNGEE. The CDR3 DNA follows: TGTGCCAGCAGTCCTATAGCGGGAGCGGTCACCGGGGAGCTGTTTTTT. Protein sequence: CASSPIAGAVTGELFF.